This TCR beta chain was recorded in a study of cytomegalovirus exposure and HLA in healthy donors. About the research overall: The approximately 110 validation repertoires, a later analysis reported, used the same platform as the 700 or so repertoires from the first cohort. General observations from the study: According to a subsequent analysis, TCR clusters identified in the first cohort showed a tendency to co-occur across the 110 or so validation repertoires. Among TCR beta chains, those listed as cytomegalovirus-associated numbered over 150.

Produced via immunoSEQ multiplex PCR; TCRdb's table is partial and in-frame only. The table includes 170,000 or so clones, approximately 84% detected once. CDR3 length: 15 amino acids. The germline gives CDR1 SQVTM, CDR2 ANQGSEA. Trimming took 5 bases from V and 8 from J; bases not matched to a gene: 15. A remark on this clone: Its antigen is as yet unknown.

The sequenced sample consisted of PBMCs. The chain links TRBV29-1 to TRBJ1-2; TRBD1 agrees at 9 bases. This TCR was recovered from a woman aged 18-29 years in good health and CMV-seropositive. The CDR3 loop reads CSVPKEAGQGNGYTF. The CDR3 DNA is TGCAGCGTTCCCAAGGAGGCGGGACAGGGTAACGGCTACACCTTC. The full variable domain, completed using reference TRBV29-1 and TRBJ1-2, is SAVISQKPSRDICQRGTSLTIQCQVDSQVTMMFWYRQQPGQSLTLIATANQGSEATYESGFVIDKFPISRPNLTFSTLTVSNMSPEDSSIYLCSVPKEAGQGNGYTFGSGTRLTVV.